These 8 T cell receptor beta chains came from one sample sequenced in a study of glioma-infiltrating T cells after dendritic cell vaccination. Some clones are missing from TCRdb's copy, which holds only in-frame ones; the method was immunoSEQ multiplex PCR. The table shows approximately 50,000 clones, with approximately 81% occurring only once. Described time point: after dendritic cell vaccination, including at tumor progression/relapse. The source material was blood, sampled after dendritic cell vaccination. The receptors originated from a human donor with glioblastoma.

This chain uses TRBV7-3 with TRBJ2-6; D is unresolved. The CDR3 contains 15 residues. Germline V lookup: CDR1 SGHTA, CDR2 FQGTGA. V was clipped by 4 bases and J by 1 base, with 8 bases between them. The CDR3 loop reads CASSSQVSGANVLTF. Written as DNA, the CDR3 is TGTGCCAGCAGCTCTCAGGTATCTGGGGCCAACGTCCTGACTTTC.

This clone was counted a single time. This rearrangement joins TRBV7-9 to TRBJ1-1, with 8 nucleotides matching TRBD1. The CDR3 extends over 15 amino acids. Per germline, CDR1 SEHNR and CDR2 FQNEAQ (reference sequence). V shed 5 bases, J shed 7 bases, and the junction held 12 bases outside the gene matches. The CDR3 DNA follows: TGTGCCAGCAGCGTCCACAGGGGGGCCCTAATTGAAGCTTTCTTT. It codes for CASSVHRGALIEAFF.

With regard to this clone: This sample includes further DNA sequences coding for the same CDR3. This chain connects TRBV4-3 to TRBJ2-1; possible D gene TRBD1, 5 bases. V lost 1 base to trimming and J lost 6 bases, with 7 bases between them. CDR3 length: 13 residues. Germline lookup yields CDR1 LGHNA and CDR2 YSLEER. The CDR3 loop is CASSQGTSNEQFF. CDR3 in DNA: TGCGCCAGCAGCCAAGGGACATCCAATGAGCAGTTCTTC.

DNA of the CDR3: TGCGCCAGCAGCCAGCGATTGGGACTCCTTGGGGGATACAATGAGCAGTTCTTC. Amino acid sequence: CASSQRLGLLGGYNEQFF. This sequence joins TRBV4-3 and TRBJ2-1; D perhaps matches TRBD2 (6 bases). Trimming removed 3 bases at V and 4 bases at J, with 22 bases between. Per the germline V gene, CDR1 is LGHNA and CDR2 is YSLEER. The CDR3 loop spans 18 amino acids.

The V gene is TRBV5-6, the J gene TRBJ2-3; perhaps TRBD2 as D (5 bases). The V gene lost 4 bases and the J gene lost 3 bases, with 12 bases spanning the gap. This CDR3 has 14 residues. CDR1 is SGHDT, CDR2 YYEEEE, per germline. The CDR3 reads CASSEAVATDTQYF. The CDR3 DNA sequence: TGTGCCAGCAGCGAAGCGGTCGCGACAGATACGCAGTATTTT.

This clone was recorded a few times. This sequence joins TRBV25-1 and TRBJ2-7, with TRBD1 identical over 8 bases. This CDR3 contains 13 residues. CDR1 is MGHDK, CDR2 SYGVNS, per germline. J was trimmed by 2 bases and V by 5 bases; bases with no gene match: 2. This chain's CDR3 is CASSPTGAYEQYF. The CDR3 bases are TGTGCCAGCAGTCCGACAGGGGCCTACGAGCAGTACTTC.

The V and J genes are TRBV4-3 and TRBJ1-2; D uncertain. This CDR3 has 14 amino acids. The ends were cut back, 3 bases at V and 6 bases at J, with 14 bases in the middle. Per the germline V gene, CDR1 is LGHNA and CDR2 is YSLEER. The CDR3 sequence: CASSHISSGNGYTF. The CDR3 nucleotides are TGCGCCAGCAGCCATATCTCGTCCGGGAATGGCTACACCTTC.

This clone was picked up one time. The rearrangement joins TRBV4-2 to TRBJ2-3; 12 bases map to TRBD2. CDR1 and CDR2 (germline): LGHNA, YNFKEQ. The CDR3 spans 16 residues. V gave up 1 base and J gave up 5 bases; unmatched junction bases: 4. CDR3: CASSQVRLAGEDTQYF. The CDR3 nucleotides are TGTGCCAGCAGCCAAGTTAGACTAGCGGGGGAAGATACGCAGTATTTT.